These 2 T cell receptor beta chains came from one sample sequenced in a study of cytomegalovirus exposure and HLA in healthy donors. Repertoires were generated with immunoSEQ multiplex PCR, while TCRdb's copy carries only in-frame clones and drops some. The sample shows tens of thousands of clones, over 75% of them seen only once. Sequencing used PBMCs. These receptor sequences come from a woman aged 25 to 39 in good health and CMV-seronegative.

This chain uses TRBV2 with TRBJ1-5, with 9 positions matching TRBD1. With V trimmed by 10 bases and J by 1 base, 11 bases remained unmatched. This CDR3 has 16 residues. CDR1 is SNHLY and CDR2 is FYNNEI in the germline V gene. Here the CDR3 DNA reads TGTGCCACCCGTCGAAGACAGGGGGAAAGCAATCAGCCCCAGCATTTT. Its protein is CATRRRQGESNQPQHF.

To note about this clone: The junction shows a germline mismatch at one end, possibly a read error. Here the CDR3 reads CASSFSNTEAFF. CDR3 in DNA: TGCGCCAGCAGCTTCTCGAACACTGAAGCTTTCTTT. V usage is TRBV11-3 and J usage is TRBJ1-1, with D uncertain. The CDR3 is 12 residues long. Germline V gives CDR1 SGHNT, CDR2 YENEEA.